Sequencing of this T cell receptor beta chain was carried out in a study of identical twins. Study-level findings and limits: Excess sharing between twins was weaker in beta out-of-frame sequences.

This clonotype was recorded a few times. Its specificity is not known. Germline V gene lookup returns CDR1 DFQATT and CDR2 SNEGSKA (reference sequence). CDR3 length: 15 amino acids. V gave up 2 bases and J gave up 4 bases, with 16 bases separating them. TCRdb processed the 5' RACE reads anew with MiXCR; each CDR3 protein has one entry. The repertoire includes around 340,000 distinct CDR3 sequences, 9% to 15% of them detected once, and roughly 7.8% sits in the top ten. This same sample was also part of a study on yellow fever vaccine responses in identical twins.

The gene calls are TRBV20-1 and TRBJ2-3, with a weak D call TRBD1 (5 bases). The material sequenced was CD8+ T cells sorted from blood. The sequence was collected from a woman younger than 35 in good health. CDR3 sequence reads: CSARSRNQGPDTQYF. The CDR3 DNA follows: TGCAGTGCTAGAAGTAGGAATCAGGGCCCAGATACGCAGTATTTT.